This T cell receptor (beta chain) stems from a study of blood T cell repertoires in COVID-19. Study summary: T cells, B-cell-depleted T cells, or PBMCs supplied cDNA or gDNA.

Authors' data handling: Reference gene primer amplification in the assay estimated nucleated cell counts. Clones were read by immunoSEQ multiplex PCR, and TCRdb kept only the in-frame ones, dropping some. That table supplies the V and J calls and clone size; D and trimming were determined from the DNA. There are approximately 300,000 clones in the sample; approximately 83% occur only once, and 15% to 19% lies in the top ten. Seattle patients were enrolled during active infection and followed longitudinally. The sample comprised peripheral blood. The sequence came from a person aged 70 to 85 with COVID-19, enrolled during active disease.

This CDR3 is CASSLGALTTEAFF. Here the CDR3 DNA reads TGTGCCAGCAGCTTAGGGGCGCTAACCACTGAAGCTTTCTTT. The chain recombines TRBV7-8 with TRBJ1-1, with no clear D. The ends were cut back, 1 base at V and 4 bases at J, with 10 bases in the middle. The CDR3 totals 14 residues. The germline V gene has CDR1 SGHVS and CDR2 FQNEAQ.